This T cell receptor beta chain was recorded in a study of CD8+ T cells in alopecia areata. Treatment meaning: oral pan-JAK inhibitor, 5-10 mg twice daily. The authors extracted RNA and reverse transcribed it into cDNA as the sequencing template. TCRdb's table, derived via immunoSEQ multiplex PCR, lists solely in-frame clones and lacks some. Among over 150,000 clones listed, 60% to 70% were seen once. This sequence originates from a human donor with alopecia areata. Source: CD4+ T cells sorted from blood, taken at week 4, from a patient treated with tofacitinib.

The CDR3 is CASRLAGSSGANVLTF. The CDR3 nucleotides read TGTGCCAGCCGACTAGCGGGGAGCTCTGGGGCCAACGTCCTGACTTTC. The chain employs TRBV4-2 and TRBJ2-6; 11 bases agree with TRBD2. Trimming cost V 8 bases and J 0 bases; bases outside gene matches: 3. The CDR3 consists of 16 residues. CDR1 is LGHNA and CDR2 is YNFKEQ in the germline V gene.